This entry lists 17 T cell receptor beta chains sequenced from one sample in a study of blood T cell repertoires in COVID-19. Sequencing used immunoSEQ multiplex PCR; TCRdb keeps in-frame clones, though not all of them. The table has about 100,000 clones, roughly 80% seen once; the top ten hold roughly 13%. The sample consisted of peripheral blood. The source is a man aged 50-59 years with active or convalescent COVID-19.

The chain carries TRBV23-1 and TRBJ2-3, with 7 bases identical to TRBD2. TRBV23-1 is an open reading frame whose function is uncertain. CDR3 length: 21 amino acids. V shed 0 bases and J 3 bases; nucleotides not matched to a gene: 21. The CDR3 spells CASSQSVALPRQSGGTDTQYF. The CDR3, as DNA: TGCGCCAGCAGTCAATCAGTTGCCCTCCCCAGGCAGTCCGGGGGGACAGATACGCAGTATTTT.

J is TRBJ2-7 and V is TRBV5-1, with a tentative D call TRBD1 (6 bases). Deletions cut 6 bases from V and 3 bases from J, with 19 bases between. The length of the CDR3 is 15 residues. Germline V gene data show CDR1 as SGHRS and CDR2 as YFSETQ. In DNA, the CDR3 is TGCGCCAGCACGGCCGAAAGGGGGAGAGTCTACGAGCAGTACTTC. It codes for CASTAERGRVYEQYF. Complete variable domain (other parts from reference TRBV5-1 and TRBJ2-7): KAGVTQTPRYLIKTRGQQVTLSCSPISGHRSVSWYQQTPGQGLQFLFEYFSETQRNKGNFPGRFSGRQFSNSRSEMNVSTLELGDSALYLCASTAERGRVYEQYFGPGTRLTVT.

This chain links TRBV6-1 with TRBJ2-5, with D possibly matching TRBD1 (5 bases). CDR1 MNHNS and CDR2 SASEGT come from the germline V gene. This CDR3 is 15 amino acids long. Trimming removed 2 bases at V and 4 bases at J, with 14 bases between. CDR3 in amino acids: CASSERDRALETQYF. The CDR3 bases are TGTGCCAGCAGTGAACGTGACAGAGCTTTAGAGACCCAGTACTTC.

The chain carries TRBV30 and TRBJ1-2; D is unclear. This CDR3 has 13 amino acids. CDR1 is GTSNPN, CDR2 SVGIG, per germline (reference sequence). The V end lost 5 bases, the J end lost 3 bases, and 13 bases lay between the germline ends. The CDR3 is CAWLDPGDYGYTF. The CDR3 DNA reads as TGTGCCTGGCTGGACCCCGGGGACTATGGCTACACCTTC. Filled out from reference TRBV30 and TRBJ1-2, the complete variable domain reads SQTIHQWPATLVQPVGSPLSLECTVEGTSNPNLYWYRQAAGRGLQLLFYSVGIGQISSEVPQNLSASRPQDRQFILSSKKLLLSDSGFYLCAWLDPGDYGYTFGSGTRLTVV.

V and J are TRBV19 and TRBJ1-1; D is unclear. The CDR3 consists of 11 residues. Trimming shortened V by 8 bases and J by 11 bases, and 15 bases separated the two germline ends. CDR1 and CDR2 from the germline V gene are LNHDA and SQIVND (reference sequence). CDR3 region: CASLSRGGAFF. The CDR3 bases are TGTGCCAGTCTAAGTAGAGGTGGCGCTTTCTTT. Based on the CDR3 plus reference TRBV19 and TRBJ1-1, the full variable domain is DGGITQSPKYLFRKEGQNVTLSCEQNLNHDAMYWYRQDPGQGLRLIYYSQIVNDFQKGDIAEGYSVSREKKESFPLTVTSAQKNPTAFYLCASLSRGGAFFGQGTRLTVV.

The chain has TRBV9 and TRBJ1-6; 12 nucleotides align to TRBD1. The CDR3 spans 17 residues. After removal of 0 bases from V and 7 bases from J, the junction contained 5 bases not matched to a gene. CDR1 and CDR2 (germline): SGDLS, YYNGEE. CDR3 sequence reads: CASSVAGTGGLNSPLHF. The DNA of the CDR3 is TGTGCCAGCAGCGTAGCAGGGACAGGGGGCTTAAATTCACCCCTCCACTTT.

This chain connects TRBV28 to TRBJ2-2, with 8 bases that match TRBD2. There are 14 residues in the CDR3. V was pared by 1 base and J by 6 bases, with 1 base of the junction left unmatched. Germline-derived CDR1 and CDR2 are MDHEN and SYDVKM. CDR3: CASSLSGGAGELFF. The CDR3 region has the DNA TGTGCCAGCAGTTTATCGGGGGGGGCCGGGGAGCTGTTTTTT.

The chain joins TRBV5-1 to TRBJ2-5, with a weak D call TRBD2 (6 bases). This CDR3 has 16 amino acids. V lost 4 bases and J lost 4, with 20 bases in between. Looked up from germline, CDR1 is SGHRS and CDR2 is YFSETQ. The CDR3 reads CASSRNPGLGGETQYF. CDR3 sequence (DNA): TGCGCCAGCAGCAGGAATCCGGGACTCGGGGGAGAGACCCAGTACTTC.

The V call is TRBV28, the J call TRBJ1-2; D perhaps matches TRBD1 (5 bases). CDR3 length: 15 amino acids. Between the trimmed V and J ends, which lost 6 bases and 4 bases, there was a span of 18 bases. From germline, CDR1 is MDHEN and CDR2 SYDVKM. CDR3 in DNA: TGTGCCAGCAGCCTGTACAGGTCATACCTCTATGGCTACACCTTC. It specifies CASSLYRSYLYGYTF.

This chain joins TRBV19 and TRBJ1-5, with a possible D match to TRBD1 (6 bases). The length of the CDR3 is 14 residues. CDR1 and CDR2 from the germline V gene are LNHDA and SQIVND (reference sequence). V gave up 5 bases and J gave up 7 bases, with 15 bases separating them. The CDR3 coding sequence is TGTGCCAGTAGTCCAGAGGGGGGGAAACAGCCCCAGCATTTT. Protein sequence: CASSPEGGKQPQHF.

V is TRBV11-3 and J is TRBJ2-7; possibly TRBD2 for D (5 bases). Trimming removed 1 base at V and 4 bases at J, with 11 bases between. Germline assignment: CDR1 SGHNT and CDR2 YENEEA. This CDR3 comprises 14 residues. The CDR3 is CASSLAEASYEQYF. CDR3 nucleotides: TGTGCCAGCAGCTTAGCGGAGGCATCATACGAGCAGTACTTC.

The rearrangement links TRBV7-9 to TRBJ1-1; a possible D gene is TRBD1 (6 bases). The CDR3 runs 16 residues. The ends were cut back, 4 bases at V and 0 bases at J, with 15 bases in the middle. Per germline, CDR1 SEHNR and CDR2 FQNEAQ (reference sequence). CDR3 residues: CASSSDSINLNTEAFF. The CDR3 coding sequence is TGTGCCAGCAGCTCGGACAGCATAAACTTGAACACTGAAGCTTTCTTT.

The chain is built from TRBV2 and TRBJ2-7; 8 nucleotides align to TRBD2. Germline CDR1 SNHLY, CDR2 FYNNEI. V lost 7 bases, J lost 1 base, and 6 bases stayed unmatched. The CDR3 runs to 14 residues. The CDR3 DNA reads as TGTGCCAGCATCCTTGGCGGGAGGTCCTACGAGCAGTACTTC. This encodes CASILGGRSYEQYF.

The V gene is TRBV3-1 (or the pseudogene TRBV3-2), the J gene TRBJ2-7; TRBD1 aligns across 11 bases. CDR3 length: 15 residues. Germline CDR1 is LGHDT and CDR2 is YNNKEL (reference sequence). J was trimmed by 5 bases and V by 4 bases; bases with no gene match: 7. CDR3 in amino acids: CASSPGTGGIDEQYF. CDR3 DNA sequence: TGTGCCAGCAGCCCCGGGACAGGGGGGATCGACGAGCAGTACTTC.

The chain joins TRBV28 to TRBJ1-5; D is uncertain. From germline, CDR1 is MDHEN and CDR2 SYDVKM. This CDR3 is built from 16 residues. Trimming stripped 6 bases from V and 0 bases from J, with 15 bases between. DNA of the CDR3: TGTGCCAGCAGCCCAGGCACTTCCCATAGCAATCAGCCCCAGCATTTT. As protein: CASSPGTSHSNQPQHF.

V usage is TRBV18 and J usage is TRBJ2-1; possibly TRBD2 for D (5 bases). The V gene's germline CDR1 is KGHSH and CDR2 LQKENI. The CDR3 consists of 13 residues. Between the trimmed V and J ends, which lost 3 bases and 7 bases, there was a span of 10 bases. CDR3 residues: CASSPLDWNEQFF. The CDR3, as DNA: TGTGCCAGCTCACCCTTGGACTGGAATGAGCAGTTCTTC. The full variable domain, with the rest looked up from reference TRBV18 and TRBJ2-1, is NAGVMQNPRHLVRRRGQEARLRCSPMKGHSHVYWYRQLPEEGLKFMVYLQKENIIDESGMPKERFSAEFPKEGPSILRIQQVVRGDSAAYFCASSPLDWNEQFFGPGTRLTVL.

The V and J genes are TRBV5-5 and TRBJ2-1, with a possible D match to TRBD2 (6 bases). Germline loops: CDR1 SGHKS, CDR2 YYEKEE (reference sequence). V gave up 2 bases and J gave up 7 bases, with 16 bases separating them. The CDR3 spans 15 residues. CDR3 sequence reads: CASSLGSAGKNEQFF. The CDR3 DNA is TGTGCCAGCAGCTTAGGCTCGGCGGGAAAGAATGAGCAGTTCTTC.